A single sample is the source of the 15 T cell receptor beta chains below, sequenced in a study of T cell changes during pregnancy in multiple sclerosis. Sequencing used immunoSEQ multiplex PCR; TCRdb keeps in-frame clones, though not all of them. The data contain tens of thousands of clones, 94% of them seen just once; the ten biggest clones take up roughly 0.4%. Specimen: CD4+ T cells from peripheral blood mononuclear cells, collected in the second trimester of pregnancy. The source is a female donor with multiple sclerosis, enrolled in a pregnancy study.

The CDR3 DNA sequence: TGTGCCAGCAGCTTATCCCCGGACTACACAGATACGCAGTATTTT. Translation gives CASSLSPDYTDTQYF. The chain recombines TRBV11-2 with TRBJ2-3, with D perhaps TRBD2 (6 bases). This CDR3 is built from 15 residues. Trimming cost V 2 bases and J 2 bases, with 11 bases left between them. Germline V gives CDR1 SGHAT, CDR2 FQNNGV.

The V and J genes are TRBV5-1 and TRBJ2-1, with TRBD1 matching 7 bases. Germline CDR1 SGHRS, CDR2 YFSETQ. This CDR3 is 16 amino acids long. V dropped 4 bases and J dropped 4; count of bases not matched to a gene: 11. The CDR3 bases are TGCGCCAGCAGCAGAGGCTCCGGGACAGCTTACAATGAGCAGTTCTTC. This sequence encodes CASSRGSGTAYNEQFF.

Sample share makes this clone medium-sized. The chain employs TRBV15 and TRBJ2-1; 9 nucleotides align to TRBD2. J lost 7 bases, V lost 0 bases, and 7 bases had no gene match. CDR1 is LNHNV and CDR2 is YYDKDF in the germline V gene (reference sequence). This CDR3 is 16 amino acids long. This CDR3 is CATSRDLGGRVNEQFF. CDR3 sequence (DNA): TGTGCCACCAGCAGAGATCTCGGCGGGAGGGTTAATGAGCAGTTCTTC.

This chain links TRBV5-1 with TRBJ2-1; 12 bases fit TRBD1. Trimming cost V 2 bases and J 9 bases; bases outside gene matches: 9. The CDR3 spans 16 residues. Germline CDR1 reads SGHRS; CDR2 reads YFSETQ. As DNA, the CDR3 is TGCGCCAGCAGCTTTGGCGCGGGACAGGGGGCAGGTGAGCAGTTCTTC. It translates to CASSFGAGQGAGEQFF.

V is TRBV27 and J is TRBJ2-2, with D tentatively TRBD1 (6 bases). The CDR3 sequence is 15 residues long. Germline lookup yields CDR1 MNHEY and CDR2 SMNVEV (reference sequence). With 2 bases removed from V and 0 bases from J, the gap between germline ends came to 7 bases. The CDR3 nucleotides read TGTGCCAGCAGTTTAGGGACAACGAACACCGGGGAGCTGTTTTTT. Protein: CASSLGTTNTGELFF.

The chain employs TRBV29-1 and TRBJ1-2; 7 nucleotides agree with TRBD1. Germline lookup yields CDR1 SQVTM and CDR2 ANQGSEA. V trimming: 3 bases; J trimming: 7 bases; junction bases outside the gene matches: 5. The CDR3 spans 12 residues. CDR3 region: CSVDRQGFGYTF. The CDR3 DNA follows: TGCAGCGTTGATCGACAGGGATTTGGCTACACCTTC. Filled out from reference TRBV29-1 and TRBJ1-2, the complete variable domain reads SAVISQKPSRDICQRGTSLTIQCQVDSQVTMMFWYRQQPGQSLTLIATANQGSEATYESGFVIDKFPISRPNLTFSTLTVSNMSPEDSSIYLCSVDRQGFGYTFGSGTRLTVV.

CDR3 sequence (DNA): TGCGCCAGCAGCCGGGACAAGAACTATGGCTACACCTTC. Protein sequence: CASSRDKNYGYTF. This rearrangement joins TRBV4-1 to TRBJ1-2, with D possibly matching TRBD1 (6 bases). V lost 4 bases and J lost 2, with 8 bases in between. The germline V gene has CDR1 MGHRA and CDR2 YSYEKL. The CDR3 runs to 13 residues.

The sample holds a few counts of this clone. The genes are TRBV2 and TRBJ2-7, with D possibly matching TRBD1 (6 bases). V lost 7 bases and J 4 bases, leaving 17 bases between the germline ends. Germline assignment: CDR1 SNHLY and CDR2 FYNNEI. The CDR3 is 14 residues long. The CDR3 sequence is CASNIQGFVYEQYF. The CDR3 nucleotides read TGTGCCAGCAACATCCAGGGGTTCGTGTACGAGCAGTACTTC.

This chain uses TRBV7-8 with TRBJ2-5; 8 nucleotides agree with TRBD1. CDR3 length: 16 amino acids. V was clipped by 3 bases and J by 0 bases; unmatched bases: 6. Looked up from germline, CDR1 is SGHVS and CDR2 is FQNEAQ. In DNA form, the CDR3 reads TGTGCCAGCAGCTTGGGGACAGGATTGTACCAAGAGACCCAGTACTTC. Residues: CASSLGTGLYQETQYF.

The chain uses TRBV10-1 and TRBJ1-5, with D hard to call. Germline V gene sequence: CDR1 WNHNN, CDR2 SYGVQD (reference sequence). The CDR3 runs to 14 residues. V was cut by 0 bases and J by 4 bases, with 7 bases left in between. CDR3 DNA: TGCGCCAGCAGTGAGTCGGGAGAGAATCAGCCCCAGCATTTT. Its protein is CASSESGENQPQHF.

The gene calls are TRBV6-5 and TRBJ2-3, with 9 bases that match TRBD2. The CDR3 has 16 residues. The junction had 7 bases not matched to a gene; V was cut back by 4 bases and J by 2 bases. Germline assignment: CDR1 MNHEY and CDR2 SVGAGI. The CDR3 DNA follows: TGTGCCAGCAGTTCAAGACTAGCGGTGCACACAGATACGCAGTATTTT. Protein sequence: CASSSRLAVHTDTQYF.

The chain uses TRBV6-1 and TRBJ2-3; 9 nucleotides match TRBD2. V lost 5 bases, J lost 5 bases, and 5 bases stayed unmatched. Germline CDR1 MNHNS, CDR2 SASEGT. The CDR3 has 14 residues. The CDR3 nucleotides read TGTGCCAGCAGTTCCCGCGGGAGGGAAGATACGCAGTATTTT. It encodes CASSSRGREDTQYF.

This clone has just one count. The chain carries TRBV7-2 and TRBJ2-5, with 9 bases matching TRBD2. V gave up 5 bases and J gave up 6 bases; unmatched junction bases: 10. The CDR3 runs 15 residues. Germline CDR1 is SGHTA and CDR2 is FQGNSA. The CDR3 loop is CASSPLGLALKTQYF. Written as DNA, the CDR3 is TGTGCCAGCAGCCCTTTGGGACTAGCTTTAAAGACCCAGTACTTC. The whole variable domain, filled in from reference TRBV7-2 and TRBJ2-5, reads GAGVSQSPSNKVTEKGKDVELRCDPISGHTALYWYRQSLGQGLEFLIYFQGNSAPDKSGLPSDRFSAERTGGSVSTLTIQRTQQEDSAVYLCASSPLGLALKTQYFGPGTRLLVL.

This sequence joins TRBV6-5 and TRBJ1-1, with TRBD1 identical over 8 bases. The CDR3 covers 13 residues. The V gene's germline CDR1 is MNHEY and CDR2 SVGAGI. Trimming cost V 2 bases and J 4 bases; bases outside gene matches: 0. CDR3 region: CASSYDRGTEAFF. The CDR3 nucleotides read TGTGCCAGCAGTTACGACAGGGGCACTGAAGCTTTCTTT.

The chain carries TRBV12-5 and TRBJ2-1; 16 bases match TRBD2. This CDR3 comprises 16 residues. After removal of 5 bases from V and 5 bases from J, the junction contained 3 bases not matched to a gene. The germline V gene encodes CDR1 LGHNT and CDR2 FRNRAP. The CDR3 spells CASGPGTSGRDNEQFF. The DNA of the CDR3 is TGTGCTAGTGGTCCTGGGACTAGCGGGAGGGACAATGAGCAGTTCTTC.